These 7 T cell receptor beta chains originate from one sample sequenced in a study of blood T cell repertoires in COVID-19 (dated by TCRdb to between 2020 and 2021). Library preparation was by the immunoSEQ multiplex PCR assay. Here the immuneACCESS table is served through TCRdb, limited to in-frame sequences with V and J called. Missing clones are a known gap in these copies; in checked studies unresolved V genes cover under half, and the rest lacks a known reason. Across this sample there are 120,000 or so clones, with around 81% seen only once. The top ten hold 3.8% of the sample. The sequenced sample consisted of peripheral blood. The receptor source for this set is a woman between 45 and 60 years old with acute or convalescent COVID-19.

This rearrangement joins TRBV30 to TRBJ1-5; 8 bases are shared with TRBD1. Trimming removed 7 bases from V and 0 bases from J; junction bases left unmatched: 2. Germline CDR1 is GTSNPN and CDR2 is SVGIG (reference sequence). The CDR3 extends over 13 amino acids. CDR3 nucleotide sequence: TGTGCCTTGGGACAGGATAGCAATCAGCCCCAGCATTTT. Translated: CALGQDSNQPQHF.

This clone was detected once. V gene TRBV7-9 combines with J gene TRBJ1-6; D perhaps matches TRBD1 (5 bases). The V gene lost 0 bases and the J gene lost 9 bases, with 12 bases spanning the gap. The CDR3 is 15 residues long. Germline values: CDR1 SEHNR, CDR2 FQNEAQ (reference sequence). The CDR3 loop is CASSLAGGGVSPLHF. Written as DNA, the CDR3 is TGTGCCAGCAGCTTAGCCGGGGGGGGTGTTTCACCCCTCCACTTT.

This clone was seen once. Other DNA sequences from this sample encode an identical CDR3 as well. V is TRBV6-5 and J is TRBJ2-7; D possibly corresponds to TRBD2 (5 bases). CDR3 length: 12 residues. Germline loops: CDR1 MNHEY, CDR2 SVGAGI. The V and J ends lost 6 bases and 3 bases respectively, with 9 bases between them. The CDR3 DNA follows: TGTGCCAGCAGCCTCACTAGCTACGAGCAGTACTTC. Translation gives CASSLTSYEQYF.

V usage is TRBV5-1 and J usage is TRBJ2-3; weak D call: TRBD1 (6 bases). Per germline, CDR1 SGHRS and CDR2 YFSETQ. The V gene lost 0 bases and the J gene lost 2 bases, with 13 bases spanning the gap. CDR3 size: 16 residues. CDR3 bases: TGCGCCAGCAGCTTGGGCTGGACAGCCCTCACAGATACGCAGTATTTT. This codes for CASSLGWTALTDTQYF.

This sequence joins TRBV11-3 and TRBJ2-2, with 8 bases fitting TRBD1. J gave up 6 bases and V 5 bases, and 2 bases lay outside the gene matches. The CDR3 is made up of 13 amino acids. Germline V lookup: CDR1 SGHNT, CDR2 YENEEA. Here the CDR3 reads CASSQGAAGELFF. The CDR3 coding sequence is TGTGCCAGCAGCCAGGGGGCAGCCGGGGAGCTGTTTTTT.

The CDR3 sequence is CASKGALDYGYTF. The CDR3 DNA is TGTGCCAGCAAAGGGGCGCTTGACTATGGCTACACCTTC. The chain uses TRBV2 and TRBJ1-2; a possible D gene is TRBD1 (5 bases). The CDR3 spans 13 residues. Germline CDR1 SNHLY, CDR2 FYNNEI. V lost 7 bases to trimming and J lost 3 bases, with 12 bases between them.

V gene TRBV9 combines with J gene TRBJ2-3, with D tentatively TRBD2 (5 bases). The CDR3 sequence is 15 residues long. Germline CDR1 reads SGDLS; CDR2 reads YYNGEE. Trimming cost V 2 bases and J 1 base, with 11 bases left between them. CDR3 sequence reads: CASSVGNSGTDTQYF. The DNA of the CDR3 is TGTGCCAGCAGCGTTGGTAATAGCGGCACAGATACGCAGTATTTT.